Following are 14 T cell receptor beta chains from one sample sequenced in a study of T cell responses to AZD1222 COVID-19 vaccine. Profiling relied on immunoSEQ multiplex PCR, and the TCRdb table lists in-frame clones only, not all of them. Of more than 75,000 clones detected, roughly nine tenths appear once; the ten largest clones hold around 6.9%. This specimen consisted of peripheral blood, obtained on day 0 of AZD1222 vaccination. The receptor set was obtained from an adult in good health.

V usage is TRBV5-6 and J usage is TRBJ1-1, with TRBD1 matching over 10 bases. The trim removed 3 bases at V and 0 bases at J, leaving 5 bases unmatched. Looked up from germline, CDR1 is SGHDT and CDR2 is YYEEEE. The CDR3 is 16 residues long. The CDR3 spells CASSWDRGAMNTEAFF. CDR3 nucleotide sequence: TGTGCCAGCAGCTGGGACAGGGGCGCTATGAACACTGAAGCTTTCTTT. The full variable domain, its missing parts supplied by reference TRBV5-6 and TRBJ1-1, is DAGVTQSPTHLIKTRGQQVTLRCSPKSGHDTVSWYQQALGQGPQFIFQYYEEEERQRGNFPDRFSGHQFPNYSSELNVNALLLGDSALYLCASSWDRGAMNTEAFFGQGTRLTVV.

The rearrangement joins TRBV6-6 to TRBJ1-3; D is unresolved. This CDR3 comprises 15 residues. CDR1 is MNHNY, CDR2 SVGAGI, per germline (reference sequence). V was shortened by 3 bases and J by 2 bases, with 11 bases between the two germline ends. The CDR3 loop reads CASSYRVEPGNTIYF. The CDR3 coding sequence is TGTGCCAGCAGTTATAGGGTAGAACCTGGAAACACCATATATTTT.

This rearrangement joins TRBV12-5 to TRBJ1-5; D gene ambiguous. The CDR3 sequence is 12 residues long. Germline lookup yields CDR1 LGHNT and CDR2 FRNRAP. The V end was cut by 6 bases, the J end by 11 bases, with 14 bases between. CDR3 sequence reads: CASGSTRAAQHF. CDR3 DNA: TGTGCTAGTGGCTCAACCCGCGCGGCCCAGCATTTT.

This chain connects TRBV6-5 to TRBJ1-2, with 8 bases that match TRBD1. V was pared by 6 bases and J by 3 bases, with 9 bases of the junction left unmatched. Per germline, CDR1 MNHEY and CDR2 SVGAGI. The CDR3 contains 15 residues. CDR3 sequence (DNA): TGTGCCAGCAGCCCCGGGACAGGACTCTACTATGGCTACACCTTC. It is translated as CASSPGTGLYYGYTF.

This sequence joins TRBV9 and TRBJ2-7, with 8 positions matching TRBD2. V was clipped by 3 bases and J by 1 base; unmatched bases: 6. CDR3 size: 15 residues. The germline CDR1 and CDR2 sequences are SGDLS and YYNGEE. In nucleotides, the CDR3 is TGTGCCAGCAGCGACGGACTAGCTCCTTCCTACGAGCAGTACTTC. Translation gives CASSDGLAPSYEQYF.

Only a few counts were recorded for this clone. CDR3 in amino acids: CAGGPGSTDTQYF. The CDR3 DNA reads TGTGCGGGGGGACCGGGGAGCACAGATACGCAGTATTTT. The J gene is TRBJ2-3, the V gene TRBV7-9, with D possibly matching TRBD2 (6 bases). Germline V CDR1 and CDR2: SEHNR, FQNEAQ (reference sequence). This CDR3 contains 13 residues. Variable domain in full (rest from reference TRBV7-9 and TRBJ2-3): DTGVSQNPRHKITKRGQNVTFRCDPISEHNRLYWYRQTLGQGPEFLTYFQNEAQLEKSRLLSDRFSAERPKGSFSTLEIQRTEQGDSAMYLCAGGPGSTDTQYFGPGTRLTVL.

The J gene is TRBJ1-2, the V gene TRBV24-1; maybe TRBD1 (6 bases). This CDR3 is 16 amino acids long. Trimming left V 1 base short and J 3 bases short, with 14 bases between. Germline values: CDR1 KGHDR, CDR2 SFDVKD. CDR3 DNA: TGTGCCACCAGTGATTTACGGGACACCCTAGACTATGGCTACACCTTC. Translation: CATSDLRDTLDYGYTF.

V usage is TRBV5-6 and J usage is TRBJ1-5; no clear D. This CDR3 region has 16 residues. Germline V lookup: CDR1 SGHDT, CDR2 YYEEEE. V gave up 1 base and J gave up 0 bases, with 11 bases separating them. CDR3 sequence (DNA): TGTGCCAGCAGCTTGTGGAGAAGCTATAGCAATCAGCCCCAGCATTTT. As protein: CASSLWRSYSNQPQHF.

This clone was found once. The chain links TRBV10-3 to TRBJ2-2; D is uncertain. V lost 4 bases and J 1 base, leaving 7 bases between the germline ends. The CDR3 extends over 14 amino acids. Per germline, CDR1 ENHRY and CDR2 SYGVKD. The CDR3 DNA reads as TGTGCCATCAGTGCACAACAGAACACCGGGGAGCTGTTTTTT. This encodes CAISAQQNTGELFF.

This sequence joins TRBV29-1 and TRBJ1-2, with D possibly matching TRBD1 (5 bases). The CDR3 is 14 amino acids. Germline V gives CDR1 SQVTM, CDR2 ANQGSEA. Trimming stripped 4 bases from V and 5 bases from J, with 17 bases between. In DNA, the CDR3 is TGCAGCGTTGGGGGCGCCTCGGTAACTTATGGCTACACCTTC. This codes for CSVGGASVTYGYTF.

The chain combines TRBV6-2 or TRBV6-3 with TRBJ1-1; D gene ambiguous. CDR1 and CDR2 from the germline V gene are MNHEY and SVGEGT. The CDR3 consists of 15 residues. V lost 4 bases, J lost 4 bases, and 16 bases lay in between. CDR3 region: CASSSWGGPLTEAFF. The CDR3 region has the DNA TGTGCCAGCAGTTCCTGGGGAGGTCCGCTCACTGAAGCTTTCTTT.

The chain has TRBV10-1 and TRBJ2-5, with D perhaps matching TRBD1 (5 bases). The CDR3 is 14 amino acids. Per the germline V gene, CDR1 is WNHNN and CDR2 is SYGVQD (reference sequence). Trimming removed 0 bases from V and 4 bases from J, with 9 bases in between. CDR3 coding DNA: TGCGCCAGCAGTGAGTCGGCAGGGTCAGAGACCCAGTACTTC. Its protein is CASSESAGSETQYF.

The chain employs TRBV20-1 and TRBJ2-3, with D perhaps matching TRBD2 (6 bases). Germline loops: CDR1 DFQATT, CDR2 SNEGSKA (reference sequence). Trimming stripped 3 bases from V and 3 bases from J, with 13 bases between. The length of the CDR3 is 14 residues. CDR3 sequence: CSASRDSSTDTQYF. The CDR3 DNA sequence: TGCAGTGCTAGTCGGGACTCCTCGACAGATACGCAGTATTTT.

This sequence joins TRBV7-3 and TRBJ2-2, with D maybe TRBD2 (5 bases). V was shortened by 5 bases and J by 4 bases, with 11 bases between the two germline ends. The V gene's germline CDR1 is SGHTA and CDR2 FQGTGA. This CDR3 comprises 14 residues. The DNA of the CDR3 is TGTGCCAGCAGCCGAGGGCGGCGCACCGGGGAGCTGTTTTTT. This gives the protein CASSRGRRTGELFF.